Shown below are 7 T cell receptor beta chains from a single sample sequenced in a study of shared clonotypes between healthy human individuals. The table came from immunoSEQ multiplex PCR; TCRdb's copy has only in-frame clones and leaves some out. The profile shows 650,000 to 800,000 clones, 55% to 75% of them singletons. Sequencing was performed on memory CD4+ T cells sorted from blood. Subset defined: CD45RA-negative fraction. Source of these receptors: a woman aged 25 to 39 in good health.

V is TRBV28 and J is TRBJ2-7; weak D call: TRBD1 (6 bases). Germline CDR1 reads MDHEN; CDR2 reads SYDVKM. Trimming removed 10 bases at V and 3 bases at J, with 16 bases between. The CDR3 has 13 residues. This CDR3 is CATARDTLYEQYF. As DNA, the CDR3 is TGTGCCACAGCTCGGGACACCCTCTACGAGCAGTACTTC.

This clone was observed a single time. The rearrangement uses TRBV5-1 and TRBJ1-1, with 8 nucleotides matching TRBD1. The germline V gene encodes CDR1 SGHRS and CDR2 YFSETQ. Trimming cost V 0 bases and J 3 bases; bases outside gene matches: 10. This CDR3 is built from 17 residues. Here the CDR3 DNA reads TGCGCCAGCAGCTTGGGGAGTTACAGGGGGACACACACTGAAGCTTTCTTT. Residues: CASSLGSYRGTHTEAFF.

The chain is built from TRBV28 and TRBJ1-2, with 7 positions matching TRBD1. CDR1 MDHEN and CDR2 SYDVKM come from the germline V gene. This CDR3 is built from 12 residues. With 6 bases clipped from V and 4 bases from J, the junction kept 2 bases outside the gene matches. The DNA for the CDR3 is TGTGCCAGCAGGGGACAGCTCTATGGCTACACCTTC. Amino acid sequence: CASRGQLYGYTF.

This chain connects TRBV9 to TRBJ2-7; 10 nucleotides match TRBD1. The V gene end was trimmed by 0 bases and the J gene end by 6 bases; junction bases not matched to a gene: 9. This CDR3 is 16 amino acids long. Germline V gene lookup returns CDR1 SGDLS and CDR2 YYNGEE. The CDR3 sequence: CASSVGPGTGDSEQYF. The CDR3 nucleotides are TGTGCCAGCAGCGTAGGGCCCGGGACAGGGGACTCCGAGCAGTACTTC.

The rearrangement joins TRBV6-1 to TRBJ1-3, with D uncertain. CDR3 length equals 13 residues. V lost 4 bases to trimming and J lost 3 bases, with 7 bases between them. Looked up from germline, CDR1 is MNHNS and CDR2 is SASEGT. The CDR3 reads CASSGRGGNTIYF. CDR3 coding DNA: TGTGCCAGCAGTGGCCGGGGTGGAAACACCATATATTTT.

This rearrangement joins TRBV28 to TRBJ2-3, with a tentative D call TRBD2 (6 bases). CDR3 size: 14 residues. V gave up 5 bases and J gave up 2 bases, with 11 bases separating them. CDR1 is MDHEN, CDR2 SYDVKM, per germline. The CDR3 loop is CASSVDYSTDTQYF. CDR3 in DNA: TGTGCCAGCAGTGTGGACTATTCCACAGATACGCAGTATTTT.

The chain employs TRBV10-3 and TRBJ2-3; 8 bases match TRBD2. This CDR3 has 16 residues. Germline loops: CDR1 ENHRY, CDR2 SYGVKD. V shed 0 bases, J shed 4 bases, and the junction held 6 bases outside the gene matches. CDR3 sequence: CAISESLAAGADTQYF. CDR3 nucleotides: TGTGCCATCAGTGAGTCACTAGCGGCTGGGGCAGATACGCAGTATTTT.